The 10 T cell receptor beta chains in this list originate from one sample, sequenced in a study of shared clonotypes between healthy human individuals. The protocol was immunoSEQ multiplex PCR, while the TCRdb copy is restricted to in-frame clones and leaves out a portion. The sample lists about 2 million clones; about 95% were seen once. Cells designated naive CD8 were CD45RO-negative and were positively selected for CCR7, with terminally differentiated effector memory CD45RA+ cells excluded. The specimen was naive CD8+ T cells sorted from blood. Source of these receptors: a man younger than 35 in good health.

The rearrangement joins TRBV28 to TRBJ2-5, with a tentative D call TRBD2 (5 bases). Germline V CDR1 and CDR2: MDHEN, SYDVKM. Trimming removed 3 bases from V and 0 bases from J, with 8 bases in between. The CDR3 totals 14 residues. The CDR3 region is CASSLIANQETQYF. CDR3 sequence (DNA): TGTGCCAGCAGTTTGATAGCGAACCAAGAGACCCAGTACTTC.

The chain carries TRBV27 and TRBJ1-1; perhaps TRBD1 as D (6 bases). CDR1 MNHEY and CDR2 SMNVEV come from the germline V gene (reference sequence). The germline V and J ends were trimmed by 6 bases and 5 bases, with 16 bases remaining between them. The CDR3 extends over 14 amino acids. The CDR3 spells CASSWGGQGTEAFF. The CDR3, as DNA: TGTGCCAGCAGCTGGGGGGGGCAGGGGACTGAAGCTTTCTTT.

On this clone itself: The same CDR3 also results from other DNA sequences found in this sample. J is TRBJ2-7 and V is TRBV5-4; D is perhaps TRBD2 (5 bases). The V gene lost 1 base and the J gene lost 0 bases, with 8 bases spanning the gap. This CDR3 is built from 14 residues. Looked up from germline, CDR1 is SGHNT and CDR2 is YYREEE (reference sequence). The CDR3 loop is CASSLRGNSYEQYF. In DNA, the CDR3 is TGTGCCAGCAGCTTGCGGGGAAACTCCTACGAGCAGTACTTC.

CDR3 protein: CAIGGGPSYEQYF. The CDR3 bases are TGTGCCATCGGCGGGGGGCCCTCCTACGAGCAGTACTTC. The chain employs TRBV10-3 and TRBJ2-7; 8 bases align to TRBD2. J lost 0 bases, V lost 8 bases, and 3 bases had no gene match. CDR1 is ENHRY, CDR2 SYGVKD, per germline. The CDR3 is 13 residues long.

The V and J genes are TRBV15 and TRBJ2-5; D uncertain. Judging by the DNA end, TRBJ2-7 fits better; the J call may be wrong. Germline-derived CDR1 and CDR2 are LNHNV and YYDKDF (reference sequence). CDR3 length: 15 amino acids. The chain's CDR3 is CATSRGTEFSYEQYF. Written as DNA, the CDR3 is TGTGCCACCAGCAGAGGGACGGAATTCTCCTACGAGCAGTACTTC.

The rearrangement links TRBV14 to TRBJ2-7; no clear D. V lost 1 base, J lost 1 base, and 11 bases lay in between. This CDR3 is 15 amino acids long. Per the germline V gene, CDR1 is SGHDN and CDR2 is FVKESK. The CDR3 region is CASSQAKALSYEQYF. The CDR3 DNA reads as TGTGCCAGCAGCCAAGCCAAGGCACTTTCCTACGAGCAGTACTTC.

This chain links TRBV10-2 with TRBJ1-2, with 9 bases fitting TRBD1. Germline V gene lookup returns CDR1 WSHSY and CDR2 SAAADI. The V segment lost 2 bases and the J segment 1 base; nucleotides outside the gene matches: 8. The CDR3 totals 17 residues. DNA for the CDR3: TGCGCCAGCAGTGAGGTGGTTGGGGACAGGGATAACTATGGCTACACCTTC. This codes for CASSEVVGDRDNYGYTF.

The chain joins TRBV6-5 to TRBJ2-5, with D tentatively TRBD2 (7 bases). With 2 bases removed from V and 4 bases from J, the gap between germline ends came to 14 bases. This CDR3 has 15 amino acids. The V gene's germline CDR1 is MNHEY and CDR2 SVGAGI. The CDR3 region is CASSYRLGGPETQYF. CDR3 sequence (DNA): TGTGCCAGCAGTTACCGGTTGGGGGGGCCAGAGACCCAGTACTTC.

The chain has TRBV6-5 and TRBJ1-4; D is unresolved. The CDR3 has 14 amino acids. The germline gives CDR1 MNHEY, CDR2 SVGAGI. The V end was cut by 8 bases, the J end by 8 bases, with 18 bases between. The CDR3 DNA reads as TGTGCCAGCTCGTTAGGCCCCCCTAGCGAAAAACTGTTTTTT. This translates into CASSLGPPSEKLFF.

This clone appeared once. The CDR3 loop is CASTPLAGGEQFF. The CDR3 bases are TGTGCCAGCACCCCACTAGCGGGAGGAGAGCAGTTCTTC. The chain joins TRBV11-2 to TRBJ2-1; 12 positions match TRBD2. CDR3 size: 13 residues. V was clipped by 7 bases and J by 10 bases; unmatched bases: 5. Germline V gene data show CDR1 as SGHAT and CDR2 as FQNNGV.